The TCR beta chain under discussion was sequenced for a study of persistence of HIV-infected CD4 T cells. Study-wide context: The sample holds CD4+ T cells responsive to CMV or HIV-1 Gag.

Concerning this clone itself: Its antigen is not identified.

This was the immunoSEQ version 4 assay in survey mode. The assay was immunoSEQ multiplex PCR, and TCRdb's table has in-frame clones only and misses some. This sample yields roughly 32,000 clones, of which roughly 82% are seen a single time; about 20% belongs to the top ten. The germline V and J ends were trimmed by 4 bases and 5 bases, with 7 bases remaining between them. The CDR3 consists of 12 residues. CDR1 and CDR2 from the germline V gene are SGHRS and YFSETQ. Study-wide results and caveats: Antigen-responding cells were enriched for degenerate expanded CDR3beta sequences. The rare CMV-responding cells with HIV-1 proviruses were not separately TCR-sequenced.

An overlapping HIV-1 Gag peptide pool stimulated these cells at approximately 1 ug/peptide/mL. CD40L/CD69 double-negative CD45RO-high memory CD4+ T cells were collected. The TCR comes from an adult woman with HIV who was CMV-seropositive. The specimen was CD4+ T cells sorted from PBMCs after roughly 17-hour stimulation, collected from a patient who received antiretroviral therapy. The rearrangement joins TRBV5-1 to TRBJ2-1; maybe TRBD1 (5 bases). CDR3 DNA sequence: TGCGCCAGCAGCCTCAGGGACAATGAGCAGTTCTTC. Its protein is CASSLRDNEQFF. Drawing the rest from reference TRBV5-1 and TRBJ2-1, the complete variable domain is KAGVTQTPRYLIKTRGQQVTLSCSPISGHRSVSWYQQTPGQGLQFLFEYFSETQRNKGNFPGRFSGRQFSNSRSEMNVSTLELGDSALYLCASSLRDNEQFFGPGTRLTVL.